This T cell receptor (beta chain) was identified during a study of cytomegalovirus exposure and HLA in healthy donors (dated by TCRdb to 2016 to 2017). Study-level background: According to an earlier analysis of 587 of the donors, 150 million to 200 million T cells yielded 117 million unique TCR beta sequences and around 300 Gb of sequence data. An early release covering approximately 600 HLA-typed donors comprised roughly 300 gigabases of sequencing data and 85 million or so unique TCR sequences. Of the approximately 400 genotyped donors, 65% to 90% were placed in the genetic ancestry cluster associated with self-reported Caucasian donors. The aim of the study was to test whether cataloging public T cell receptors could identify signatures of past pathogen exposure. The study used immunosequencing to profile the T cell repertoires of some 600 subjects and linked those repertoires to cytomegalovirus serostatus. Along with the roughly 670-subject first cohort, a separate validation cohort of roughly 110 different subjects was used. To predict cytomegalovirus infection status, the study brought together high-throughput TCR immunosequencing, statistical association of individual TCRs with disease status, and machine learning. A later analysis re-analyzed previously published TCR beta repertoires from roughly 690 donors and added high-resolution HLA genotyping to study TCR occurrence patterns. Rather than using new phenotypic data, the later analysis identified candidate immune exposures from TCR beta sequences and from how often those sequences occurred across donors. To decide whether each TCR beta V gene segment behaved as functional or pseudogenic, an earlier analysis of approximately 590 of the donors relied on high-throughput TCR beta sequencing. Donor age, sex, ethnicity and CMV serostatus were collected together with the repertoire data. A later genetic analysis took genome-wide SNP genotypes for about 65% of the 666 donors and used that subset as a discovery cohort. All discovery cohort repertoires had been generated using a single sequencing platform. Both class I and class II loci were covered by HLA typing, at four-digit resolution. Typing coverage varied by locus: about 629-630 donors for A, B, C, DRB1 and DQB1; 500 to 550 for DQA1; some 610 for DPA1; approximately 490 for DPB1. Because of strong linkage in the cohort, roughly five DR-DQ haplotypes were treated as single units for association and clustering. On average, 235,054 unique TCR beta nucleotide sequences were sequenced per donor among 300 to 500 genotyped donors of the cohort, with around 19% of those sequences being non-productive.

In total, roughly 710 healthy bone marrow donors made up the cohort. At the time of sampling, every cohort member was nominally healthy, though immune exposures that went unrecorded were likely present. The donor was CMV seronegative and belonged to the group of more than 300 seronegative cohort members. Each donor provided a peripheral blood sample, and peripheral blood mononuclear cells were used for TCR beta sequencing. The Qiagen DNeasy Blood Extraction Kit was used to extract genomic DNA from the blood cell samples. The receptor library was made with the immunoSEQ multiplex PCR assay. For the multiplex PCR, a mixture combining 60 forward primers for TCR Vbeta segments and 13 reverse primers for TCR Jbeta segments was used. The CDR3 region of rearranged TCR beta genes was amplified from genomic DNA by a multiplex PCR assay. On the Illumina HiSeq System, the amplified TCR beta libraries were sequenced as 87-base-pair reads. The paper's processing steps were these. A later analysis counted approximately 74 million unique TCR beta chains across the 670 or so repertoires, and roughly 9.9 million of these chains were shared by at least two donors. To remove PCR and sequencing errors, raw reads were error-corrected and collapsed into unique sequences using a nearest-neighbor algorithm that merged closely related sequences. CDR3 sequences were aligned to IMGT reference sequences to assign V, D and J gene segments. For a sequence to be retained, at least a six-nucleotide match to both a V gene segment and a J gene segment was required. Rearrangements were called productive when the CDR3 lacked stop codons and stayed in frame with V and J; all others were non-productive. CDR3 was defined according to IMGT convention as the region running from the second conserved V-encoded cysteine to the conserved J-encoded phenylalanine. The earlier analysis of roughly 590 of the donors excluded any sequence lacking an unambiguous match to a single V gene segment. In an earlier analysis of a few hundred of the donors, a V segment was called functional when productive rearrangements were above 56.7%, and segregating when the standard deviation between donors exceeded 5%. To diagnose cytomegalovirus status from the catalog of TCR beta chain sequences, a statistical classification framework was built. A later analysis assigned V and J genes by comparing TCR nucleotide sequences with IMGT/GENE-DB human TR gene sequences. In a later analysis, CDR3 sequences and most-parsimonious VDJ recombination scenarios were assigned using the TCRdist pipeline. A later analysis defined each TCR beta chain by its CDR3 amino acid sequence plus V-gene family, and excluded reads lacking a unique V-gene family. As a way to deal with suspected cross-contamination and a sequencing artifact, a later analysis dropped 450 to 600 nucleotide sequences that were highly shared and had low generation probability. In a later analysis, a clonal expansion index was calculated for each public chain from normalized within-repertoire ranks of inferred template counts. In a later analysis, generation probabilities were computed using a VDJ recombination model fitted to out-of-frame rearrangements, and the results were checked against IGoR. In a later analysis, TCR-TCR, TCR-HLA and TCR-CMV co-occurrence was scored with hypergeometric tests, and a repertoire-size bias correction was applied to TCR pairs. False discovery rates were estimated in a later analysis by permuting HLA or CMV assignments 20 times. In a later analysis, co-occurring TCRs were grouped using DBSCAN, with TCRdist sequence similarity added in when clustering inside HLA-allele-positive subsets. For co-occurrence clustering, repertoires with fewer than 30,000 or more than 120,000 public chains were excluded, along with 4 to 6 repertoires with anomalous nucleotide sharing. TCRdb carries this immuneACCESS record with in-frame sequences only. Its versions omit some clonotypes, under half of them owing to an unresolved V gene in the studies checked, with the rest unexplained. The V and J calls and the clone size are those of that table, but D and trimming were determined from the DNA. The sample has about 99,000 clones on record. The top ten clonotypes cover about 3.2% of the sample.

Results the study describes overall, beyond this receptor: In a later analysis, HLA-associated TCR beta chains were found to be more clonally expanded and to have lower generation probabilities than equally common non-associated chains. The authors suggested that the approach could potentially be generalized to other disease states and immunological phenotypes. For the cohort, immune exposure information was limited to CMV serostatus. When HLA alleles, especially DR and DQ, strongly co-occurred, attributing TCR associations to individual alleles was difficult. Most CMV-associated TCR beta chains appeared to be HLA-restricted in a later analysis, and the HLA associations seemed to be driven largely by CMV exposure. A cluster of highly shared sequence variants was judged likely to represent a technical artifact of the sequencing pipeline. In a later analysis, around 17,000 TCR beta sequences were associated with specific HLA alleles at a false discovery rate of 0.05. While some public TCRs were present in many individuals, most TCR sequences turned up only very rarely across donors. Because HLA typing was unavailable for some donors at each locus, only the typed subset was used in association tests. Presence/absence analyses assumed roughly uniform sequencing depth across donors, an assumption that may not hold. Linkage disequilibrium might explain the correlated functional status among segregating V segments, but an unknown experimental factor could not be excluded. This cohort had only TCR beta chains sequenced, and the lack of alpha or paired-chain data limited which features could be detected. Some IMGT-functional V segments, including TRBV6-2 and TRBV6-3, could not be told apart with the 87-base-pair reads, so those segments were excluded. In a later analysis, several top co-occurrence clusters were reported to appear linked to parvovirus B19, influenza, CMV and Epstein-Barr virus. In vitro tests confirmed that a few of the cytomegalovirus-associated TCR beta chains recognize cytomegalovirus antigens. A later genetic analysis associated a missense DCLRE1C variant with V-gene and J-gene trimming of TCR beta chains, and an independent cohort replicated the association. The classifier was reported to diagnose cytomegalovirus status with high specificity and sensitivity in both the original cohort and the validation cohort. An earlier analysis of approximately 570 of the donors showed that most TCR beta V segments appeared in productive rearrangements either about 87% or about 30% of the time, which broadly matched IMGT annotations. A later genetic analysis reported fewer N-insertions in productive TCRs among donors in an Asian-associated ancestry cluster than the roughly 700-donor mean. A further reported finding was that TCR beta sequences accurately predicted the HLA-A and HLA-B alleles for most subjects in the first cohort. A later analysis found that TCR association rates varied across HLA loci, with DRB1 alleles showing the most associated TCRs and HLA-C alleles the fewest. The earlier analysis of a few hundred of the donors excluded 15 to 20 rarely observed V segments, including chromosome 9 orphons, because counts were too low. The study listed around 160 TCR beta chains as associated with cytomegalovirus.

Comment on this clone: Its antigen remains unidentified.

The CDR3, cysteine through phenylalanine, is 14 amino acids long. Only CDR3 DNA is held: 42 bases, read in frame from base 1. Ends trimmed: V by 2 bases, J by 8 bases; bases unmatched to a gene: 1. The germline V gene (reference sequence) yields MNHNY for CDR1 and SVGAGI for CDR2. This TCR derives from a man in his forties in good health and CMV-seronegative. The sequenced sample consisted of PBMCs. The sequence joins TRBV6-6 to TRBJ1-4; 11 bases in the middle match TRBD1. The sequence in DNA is TGTGCCAGCAGTTACCGGGACAGGGGGGAAAAACTGTTTTTT. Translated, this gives CASSYRDRGEKLFF.